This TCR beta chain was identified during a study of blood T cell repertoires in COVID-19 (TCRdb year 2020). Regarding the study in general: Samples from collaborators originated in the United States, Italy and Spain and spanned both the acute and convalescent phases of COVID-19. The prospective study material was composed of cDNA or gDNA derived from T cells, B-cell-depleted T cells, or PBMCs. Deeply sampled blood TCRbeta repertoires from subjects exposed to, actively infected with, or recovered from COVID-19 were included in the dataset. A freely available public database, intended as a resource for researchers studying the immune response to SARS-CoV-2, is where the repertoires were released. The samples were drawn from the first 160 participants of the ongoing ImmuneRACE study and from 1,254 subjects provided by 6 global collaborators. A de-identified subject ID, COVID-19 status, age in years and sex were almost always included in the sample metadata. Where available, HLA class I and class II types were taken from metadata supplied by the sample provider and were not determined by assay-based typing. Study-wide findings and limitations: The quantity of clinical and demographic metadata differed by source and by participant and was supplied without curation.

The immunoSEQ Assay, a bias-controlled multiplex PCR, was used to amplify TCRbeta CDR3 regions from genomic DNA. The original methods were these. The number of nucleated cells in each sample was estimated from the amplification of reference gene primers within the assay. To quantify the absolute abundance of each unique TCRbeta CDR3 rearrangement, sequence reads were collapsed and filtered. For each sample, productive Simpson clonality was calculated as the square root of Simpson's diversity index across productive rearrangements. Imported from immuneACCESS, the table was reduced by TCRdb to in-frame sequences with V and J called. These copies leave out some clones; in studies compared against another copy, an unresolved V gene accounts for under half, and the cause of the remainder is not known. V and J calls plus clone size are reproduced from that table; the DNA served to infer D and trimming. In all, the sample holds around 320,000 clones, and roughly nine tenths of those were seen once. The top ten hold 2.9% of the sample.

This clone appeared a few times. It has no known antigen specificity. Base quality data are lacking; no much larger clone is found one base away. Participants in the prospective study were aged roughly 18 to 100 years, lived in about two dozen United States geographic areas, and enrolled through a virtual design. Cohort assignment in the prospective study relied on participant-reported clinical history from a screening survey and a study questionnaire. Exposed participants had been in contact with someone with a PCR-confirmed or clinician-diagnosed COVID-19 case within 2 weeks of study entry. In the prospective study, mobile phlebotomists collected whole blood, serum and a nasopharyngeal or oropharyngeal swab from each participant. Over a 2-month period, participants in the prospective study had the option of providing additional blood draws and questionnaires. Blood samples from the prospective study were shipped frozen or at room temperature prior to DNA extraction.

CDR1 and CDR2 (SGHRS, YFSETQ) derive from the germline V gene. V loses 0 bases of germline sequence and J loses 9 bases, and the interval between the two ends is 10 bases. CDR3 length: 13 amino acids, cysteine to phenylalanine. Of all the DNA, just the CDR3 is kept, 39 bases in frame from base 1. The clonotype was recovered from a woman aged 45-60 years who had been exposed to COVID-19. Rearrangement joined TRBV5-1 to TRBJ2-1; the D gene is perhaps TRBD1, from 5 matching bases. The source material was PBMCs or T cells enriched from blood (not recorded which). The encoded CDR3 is CASSLEQVSEQFF. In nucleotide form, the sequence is TGCGCCAGCAGCTTGGAACAGGTCAGTGAGCAGTTCTTC.